The present entry profiles one TCR beta chain with its context. Its antigen remains unknown. The CDR3 length is 15 residues. Losses at the gene ends were 2 bases for V and 3 bases for J; bases not matched to a gene: 6. Germline CDR1 and CDR2: MNHEY and SVGAGI. The record originates from a study of PD-1 blockade in classical Hodgkin lymphoma. No patient escaped relapse after autologous stem cell transplantation, and brentuximab vedotin exposure varied. Findings and limits, study-wide: Prior therapy or disease activity may underlie the repertoire differences, whose causes remain undefined.

Data came from immunoSEQ multiplex PCR; TCRdb stores just in-frame clones and leaves some out. The sample has under 75,000 clones, approximately 90% seen once. The chain is built from TRBV6-5 and TRBJ1-2, with 7 positions matching TRBD1. The material sequenced was peripheral blood mononuclear cells (PBMCs), taken before the second cycle of nivolumab. This sequence originates from a human donor with classical Hodgkin lymphoma. CDR3 DNA: TGTGCCAGCAGTTACGCGACAGGGAGCGACTATGGCTACACCTTC. Its protein is CASSYATGSDYGYTF.